These 28 T cell receptor beta chains came from one sample sequenced in a study of cytomegalovirus exposure and HLA in healthy donors. The primer mix had 60 Vbeta and 13 Jbeta primers. The assay was immunoSEQ multiplex PCR, and TCRdb's table has in-frame clones only and misses some. The table includes over 150,000 clones, roughly three quarters detected once. Sequenced: PBMCs. The receptors originated from a man aged 25 to 40 in good health and CMV-seropositive.

This clone showed up just once. The same CDR3 arises from other DNA sequences in this sample as well. The genes are TRBV28 and TRBJ1-5, with TRBD1 identical over 8 bases. Looked up from germline, CDR1 is MDHEN and CDR2 is SYDVKM. The ends lost 7 bases at V and 6 bases at J; junction bases unmatched: 11. This CDR3 is 15 amino acids long. CDR3: CASTIGGTGLQPQHF. Written as DNA, the CDR3 is TGTGCCAGCACCATCGGAGGGACAGGACTTCAGCCCCAGCATTTT.

This chain joins TRBV10-1 and TRBJ2-3, with D perhaps matching TRBD1 (7 bases). This CDR3 is 14 amino acids long. V was pared by 8 bases and J by 6 bases, with 18 bases between. The germline V gene has CDR1 WNHNN and CDR2 SYGVQD (reference sequence). This chain's CDR3 is CASQGGLGSDTQYF. As DNA, the CDR3 is TGCGCCAGCCAGGGGGGCCTCGGGAGCGATACGCAGTATTTT.

The rearrangement links TRBV10-3 to TRBJ1-2; D remains unclear. The CDR3 contains 13 residues. CDR1 and CDR2 (germline): ENHRY, SYGVKD. Trimming removed 6 bases at V and 0 bases at J, with 8 bases between. The CDR3 DNA is TGTGCCATCAGCTCCACGGCTAACTATGGCTACACCTTC. Translated: CAISSTANYGYTF.

CDR3 residues: CASSQPGTSEGTDTQYF. In DNA form, the CDR3 reads TGTGCCAGCAGCCAGCCGGGCACTAGCGAGGGCACAGATACGCAGTATTTT. V gene TRBV4-2 combines with J gene TRBJ2-3, with 7 positions matching TRBD2. Per germline, CDR1 LGHNA and CDR2 YNFKEQ. The CDR3 consists of 17 residues. V shed 3 bases and J 1 base; nucleotides not matched to a gene: 10.

A few counts support this clone. The J gene is TRBJ2-7, the V gene TRBV27, with D possibly TRBD2 on 6 matching bases. CDR3 length equals 14 residues. Germline values: CDR1 MNHEY, CDR2 SMNVEV (reference sequence). V was cut by 3 bases and J by 4 bases, with 13 bases left in between. CDR3 nucleotides: TGTGCCAGCAGTTTTGGCTGGGGGGAGTACGAGCAGTACTTC. It yields the protein CASSFGWGEYEQYF.

This sequence joins TRBV19 and TRBJ1-2, with 8 bases that match TRBD1. Germline lookup yields CDR1 LNHDA and CDR2 SQIVND (reference sequence). CDR3 length: 14 amino acids. V gave up 1 base and J gave up 6 bases; unmatched junction bases: 4. CDR3 region: CASSIVAGGNGYTF. CDR3 in DNA: TGTGCCAGTAGTATAGTTGCAGGGGGCAATGGCTACACCTTC.

The V and J genes are TRBV6-1 and TRBJ1-1; tentatively, D is TRBD1 (6 bases). CDR3 length: 13 residues. Germline CDR1 reads MNHNS; CDR2 reads SASEGT. Trimming took 4 bases from V and 4 from J, leaving 10 bases between them. DNA for the CDR3: TGTGCCAGCAGTGCAACAGGGTTCACTGAAGCTTTCTTT. It yields the protein CASSATGFTEAFF.

This clone was counted once. This chain joins TRBV6-5 and TRBJ1-1; D may be TRBD1 (6 bases). Germline CDR1 MNHEY, CDR2 SVGAGI. CDR3 length: 14 amino acids. The V end was cut by 5 bases, the J end by 4 bases, with 14 bases between. The CDR3: CASSPSGESTEAFF. The CDR3 coding sequence is TGTGCCAGCAGTCCATCAGGGGAAAGCACTGAAGCTTTCTTT.

The V call is TRBV18, the J call TRBJ1-4, with 7 bases lining up with TRBD1. V lost 0 bases and J lost 8; bases outside the gene matches: 9. This CDR3 has 16 residues. Germline V gives CDR1 KGHSH, CDR2 LQKENI. The CDR3 DNA is TGTGCCAGCTCACCACCCCCGACAGGGCATGGGGAAAAACTGTTTTTT. Protein sequence: CASSPPPTGHGEKLFF.

This clone has a handful of counts. V is TRBV4-1 and J is TRBJ2-3; TRBD1 agrees at 11 bases. CDR1 is MGHRA, CDR2 YSYEKL, per germline. This CDR3 comprises 15 residues. The junction had 5 bases not matched to a gene; V was cut back by 4 bases and J by 5 bases. Here the CDR3 reads CASSPRTGGVDTQYF. For the CDR3, the DNA is TGCGCCAGCAGCCCTCGGACAGGGGGCGTAGATACGCAGTATTTT.

This CDR3 reads CASRAGGAGTGELFF. Written as DNA, the CDR3 is TGTGCCAGCAGGGCAGGGGGCGCGGGCACCGGGGAGCTGTTTTTT. This chain joins TRBV6-1 and TRBJ2-2, with TRBD1 matching over 8 bases. There are 15 residues in the CDR3. V lost 6 bases, J lost 4 bases, and 7 bases stayed unmatched. In germline, CDR1 is MNHNS, CDR2 SASEGT.

The chain is built from TRBV27 and TRBJ1-1; D is ambiguous. The germline V gene encodes CDR1 MNHEY and CDR2 SMNVEV (reference sequence). Trimming cost V 3 bases and J 4 bases, with 15 bases left between them. The CDR3 sequence is 15 residues long. CDR3 sequence: CASSFREARFTEAFF. In DNA, the CDR3 is TGTGCCAGCAGTTTCCGGGAAGCTAGATTCACTGAAGCTTTCTTT.

The chain carries TRBV30 and TRBJ2-7; D call uncertain. CDR1 and CDR2 from the germline V gene are GTSNPN and SVGIG (reference sequence). Between the trimmed V and J ends, which lost 0 bases and 0 bases, there was a span of 9 bases. The CDR3 consists of 14 residues. The CDR3 DNA is TGTGCCTGGAGTGTGGGCTGGCTCTCCTACGAGCAGTACTTC. It codes for CAWSVGWLSYEQYF.

This clone was counted a single time. The chain has TRBV2 and TRBJ2-5; 7 positions match TRBD2. Germline V CDR1 and CDR2: SNHLY, FYNNEI. The V and J ends lost 1 base and 2 bases, in that order; junction bases with no gene match: 4. This CDR3 has 15 amino acids. CDR3 sequence: CASSEGASGQETQYF. DNA for the CDR3: TGTGCCAGCAGTGAAGGGGCTAGCGGACAAGAGACCCAGTACTTC.

This chain links TRBV19 with TRBJ2-7, with TRBD2 matching 13 bases. The CDR3 is 18 amino acids. J lost 6 bases, V lost 3 bases, and 14 bases had no gene match. The germline V gene encodes CDR1 LNHDA and CDR2 SQIVND (reference sequence). CDR3 sequence: CASSIGAGLAGAHSEQYF. CDR3 nucleotide sequence: TGTGCCAGTAGTATTGGGGCCGGACTAGCGGGGGCCCACAGCGAGCAGTACTTC.

This chain links TRBV7-2 with TRBJ2-5; TRBD1 might be the D (6 bases). The CDR3 loop spans 15 amino acids. CDR1 and CDR2 from the germline V gene are SGHTA and FQGNSA. With 1 base removed from V and 5 bases from J, the gap between germline ends came to 14 bases. Here the CDR3 DNA reads TGTGCCAGCAGCTTAGTACAGGGTTGGGGGGAGACCCAGTACTTC. Residues: CASSLVQGWGETQYF. Combining the CDR3 with reference TRBV7-2 and TRBJ2-5 gives the whole variable domain GAGVSQSPSNKVTEKGKDVELRCDPISGHTALYWYRQSLGQGLEFLIYFQGNSAPDKSGLPSDRFSAERTGGSVSTLTIQRTQQEDSAVYLCASSLVQGWGETQYFGPGTRLLVL.

The V call is TRBV5-1, the J call TRBJ2-5; D may be TRBD2 (6 bases). V dropped 0 bases and J dropped 4 bases, with 19 bases sitting between them. The germline V gene has CDR1 SGHRS and CDR2 YFSETQ. This CDR3 spans 17 amino acids. CDR3 amino acids: CASSLESLSSGLETQYF. The CDR3 nucleotides are TGCGCCAGCAGCTTGGAATCCCTCAGTAGCGGCCTAGAGACCCAGTACTTC.

The V call is TRBV6-6, the J call TRBJ1-5; no clear D gene. The V and J ends lost 5 bases and 3 bases respectively, with 8 bases between them. This CDR3 spans 13 amino acids. Germline V gives CDR1 MNHNY, CDR2 SVGAGI (reference sequence). CDR3: CASSPRLNQPQHF. The CDR3 bases are TGTGCCAGCAGTCCTAGGCTCAATCAGCCCCAGCATTTT.

The chain joins TRBV19 to TRBJ2-5, with D perhaps TRBD2 (5 bases). The CDR3 loop spans 13 amino acids. The V gene lost 5 bases and the J gene lost 1 base, with 8 bases spanning the gap. Germline lookup yields CDR1 LNHDA and CDR2 SQIVND (reference sequence). The CDR3 sequence is CASSRDRQETQYF. The CDR3 bases are TGTGCCAGTAGTCGGGATCGCCAAGAGACCCAGTACTTC. Based on the CDR3 plus reference TRBV19 and TRBJ2-5, the full variable domain is DGGITQSPKYLFRKEGQNVTLSCEQNLNHDAMYWYRQDPGQGLRLIYYSQIVNDFQKGDIAEGYSVSREKKESFPLTVTSAQKNPTAFYLCASSRDRQETQYFGPGTRLLVL.

The chain recombines TRBV19 with TRBJ1-1, with 7 bases fitting TRBD1. Trimming cost V 9 bases and J 10 bases; bases outside gene matches: 5. The germline V gene has CDR1 LNHDA and CDR2 SQIVND (reference sequence). The CDR3 length is 10 residues. This chain's CDR3 is CASTQGTAFF. The CDR3 coding sequence is TGTGCCAGCACACAGGGGACAGCTTTCTTT.

J is TRBJ2-7 and V is TRBV10-3, with 11 positions matching TRBD1. The CDR3 extends over 16 amino acids. Germline V gene lookup returns CDR1 ENHRY and CDR2 SYGVKD. V lost 0 bases to trimming and J lost 9 bases; unmatched junction nucleotides: 10. The CDR3 DNA sequence: TGTGCCATCAGTGAGTCGGCCTCCGGGACAGGGGGTCGGCAGTACTTC. Residues: CAISESASGTGGRQYF.

The rearrangement links TRBV29-1 to TRBJ2-2, with D possibly being TRBD2 (5 bases). The CDR3 is made up of 11 amino acids. V was trimmed by 6 bases and J by 3 bases, leaving 5 bases between them. In germline, CDR1 is SQVTM, CDR2 ANQGSEA. The CDR3 protein is CSVGDTGELFF. In DNA, the CDR3 is TGCAGCGTGGGAGACACCGGGGAGCTGTTTTTT.

The rearrangement links TRBV7-3 to TRBJ2-3; D unclear. Trimming left V 0 bases short and J 4 bases short, with 5 bases between. CDR3 size: 13 residues. The germline V gene encodes CDR1 SGHTA and CDR2 FQGTGA. The CDR3 here is CASSLTRSDTQYF. The CDR3, as DNA: TGTGCCAGCAGCTTAACCAGATCAGATACGCAGTATTTT.

CDR3 sequence reads: CASSTLAGEGNEQFF. The CDR3 DNA sequence: TGTGCCAGCAGCACTCTAGCGGGAGAAGGCAATGAGCAGTTCTTC. The chain links TRBV9 to TRBJ2-1; TRBD2 agrees at 10 bases. Germline values: CDR1 SGDLS, CDR2 YYNGEE. Germline trimming cut 4 bases from V and 6 bases from J; bases unmatched to any gene: 7. The CDR3 loop spans 15 amino acids.

The rearrangement joins TRBV11-3 to TRBJ2-3; tentatively, D is TRBD1 (5 bases). Deletions cut 0 bases from V and 1 base from J, with 8 bases between. The CDR3 is 15 residues long. Germline CDR1 SGHNT, CDR2 YENEEA. The CDR3 region has the DNA TGTGCCAGCAGCTTAGAGGGCAGGGGCACAGATACGCAGTATTTT. Its protein product is CASSLEGRGTDTQYF.

J is TRBJ2-1 and V is TRBV7-3; TRBD2 agrees at 9 bases. J was trimmed by 8 bases and V by 5 bases; bases with no gene match: 10. Germline CDR1 is SGHTA and CDR2 is FQGTGA. This CDR3 has 15 amino acids. The CDR3 sequence is CASSLTSGPRYEQFF. The CDR3 coding sequence is TGTGCCAGCAGCCTTACTAGCGGGCCCAGATATGAGCAGTTCTTC.

This clone has just one count. V is TRBV5-1 and J is TRBJ2-1, with 8 nucleotides matching TRBD2. This CDR3 region has 15 residues. After removal of 3 bases from V and 6 bases from J, the junction contained 8 bases not matched to a gene. Germline assignment: CDR1 SGHRS and CDR2 YFSETQ. As DNA, the CDR3 is TGCGCCAGCAGCTCGATAGCGGGATTGGGCAATGAGCAGTTCTTC. Its protein is CASSSIAGLGNEQFF.

DNA for the CDR3: TGTGCCTGGAGTCCCGGGACTAGCGCGGCGGAGACCCAGTACTTC. It translates to CAWSPGTSAAETQYF. This chain uses TRBV30 with TRBJ2-5, with TRBD2 identical over 10 bases. The CDR3 consists of 15 residues. V lost 2 bases, J lost 5 bases, and 8 bases stayed unmatched. The germline gives CDR1 GTSNPN, CDR2 SVGIG (reference sequence). Variable domain in full (rest from reference TRBV30 and TRBJ2-5): SQTIHQWPATLVQPVGSPLSLECTVEGTSNPNLYWYRQAAGRGLQLLFYSVGIGQISSEVPQNLSASRPQDRQFILSSKKLLLSDSGFYLCAWSPGTSAAETQYFGPGTRLLVL.